A single sample is the source of the 12 T cell receptor beta chains below, sequenced in a study of T cells in Graves' hyperthyroidism and ophthalmopathy. Template material for amplifying TCR beta CDR3 regions consisted of RNA transcripts. The study used the HTBI primer set for a first-round RT-PCR of the TCR CDR3. MiXCR, applied by TCRdb to the multiplex PCR reads, yields one record per CDR3 protein. The data show roughly 600,000 distinct CDR3 sequences, about 14% seen once. Material for sequencing was blood. The receptors come from a woman in her forties or fifties with Graves' ophthalmopathy.

This clonotype was observed many times. This chain joins TRBV5-8 and TRBJ1-1; TRBD1 might be the D (5 bases). The CDR3 is 16 residues long. V shed 4 bases and J shed 4 bases, with 20 bases lying between them. CDR1 and CDR2 from the germline V gene are SGHTS and YDEGEE. The CDR3 sequence: CASSPWGRAESTEAFF. Written as DNA, the CDR3 is TGTGCCAGCAGCCCCTGGGGCAGAGCGGAGAGCACTGAAGCTTTCTTT.

The genes are TRBV4-2 and TRBJ1-1, with D possibly matching TRBD1 (6 bases). The germline gives CDR1 LGHNA, CDR2 YNFKEQ. The V end lost 0 bases, the J end lost 5 bases, and 16 bases lay between the germline ends. The CDR3 is 16 residues long. The DNA of the CDR3 is TGTGCCAGCAGCCAAGATAACAGGGAGGGTCGGACTGAAGCTTTCTTT. This gives the protein CASSQDNREGRTEAFF.

This clonotype appeared many times. The gene calls are TRBV6-1 and TRBJ2-7; 7 positions agree with TRBD1. The CDR3 is 15 amino acids. Per germline, CDR1 MNHNS and CDR2 SASEGT. V was clipped by 5 bases and J by 2 bases; unmatched bases: 9. CDR3 nucleotides: TGTGCCAGCAGTTACGGGACCAGGGGGACCTACGAGCAGTACTTC. It is translated as CASSYGTRGTYEQYF.

This clonotype was seen many times. The CDR3 region has the DNA TGTGCCAGCAGCGACAGGACCCGATACGAGCAGTACTTC. It is translated as CASSDRTRYEQYF. The chain has TRBV7-8 and TRBJ2-7; TRBD1 might be the D (6 bases). With 5 bases removed from V and 4 bases from J, the gap between germline ends came to 12 bases. Per the germline V gene, CDR1 is SGHVS and CDR2 is FQNEAQ. There are 13 residues in the CDR3. The full variable domain, in which reference TRBV7-8 and TRBJ2-7 provide the parts outside the CDR3, is GAGVSQSPRYKVAKRGQDVALRCDPISGHVSLFWYQQALGQGPEFLTYFQNEAQLDKSGLPSDRFFAERPEGSVSTLKIQRTQQEDSAVYLCASSDRTRYEQYFGPGTRLTVT.

The V and J genes are TRBV7-2 and TRBJ1-2; D perhaps matches TRBD1 (6 bases). Trimming took off 3 bases at V and 8 bases at J, with 16 bases between the two ends. Germline loops: CDR1 SGHTA, CDR2 FQGNSA. The CDR3 loop spans 14 amino acids. The CDR3 region has the DNA TGTGCCAGCAGCTTTTCAGGGGTCCGTTTCGGCTACACCTTC. Translating it yields CASSFSGVRFGYTF.

This clonotype was counted many times. J is TRBJ2-1 and V is TRBV5-1; 9 nucleotides line up with TRBD1. There are 14 residues in the CDR3. The trim removed 3 bases at V and 4 bases at J, leaving 2 bases unmatched. Germline CDR1 reads SGHRS; CDR2 reads YFSETQ. The CDR3 reads CASSSGQGYNEQFF. CDR3 nucleotides: TGCGCCAGCAGCTCTGGACAGGGGTACAATGAGCAGTTCTTC.

This clonotype has a count of ten or more. The chain couples TRBV20-1 to TRBJ2-3; 7 bases agree with TRBD2. Trimming cost V 0 bases and J 1 base; bases outside gene matches: 7. Germline V lookup: CDR1 DFQATT, CDR2 SNEGSKA (reference sequence). The CDR3 spans 16 residues. The CDR3 sequence: CSARDRRLAGTDTQYF. CDR3 bases: TGCAGTGCTAGAGATCGGAGACTAGCTGGCACAGATACGCAGTATTTT.

There are many counts of this clonotype. Here the CDR3 reads CASSQGLAGRTDTQYF. CDR3 DNA: TGTGCCAGCAGCCAGGGACTAGCGGGACGCACAGATACGCAGTATTTT. The genes are TRBV3-1 and TRBJ2-3, with TRBD2 identical over 13 bases. With V trimmed by 3 bases and J by 1 base, 1 base remained unmatched. This CDR3 is built from 16 residues. CDR1 and CDR2 from the germline V gene are LGHDT and YNNKEL (reference sequence).

Concerning this clonotype: The junction departs from the called germline gene at one end, perhaps through a read error. The chain is built from TRBV2 and TRBJ1-5; 7 nucleotides match TRBD1. Germline CDR1 reads SNHLY; CDR2 reads FYNNEI. The CDR3 sequence is 19 residues long. The CDR3 region is CASSEAWWKGAGSNQPQHF. CDR3 bases: TGTGCCAGCAGCGAAGCGTGGTGGAAGGGGGCAGGTAGCAATCAGCCCCAGCATTTT.

This clonotype showed up many times. This rearrangement joins TRBV6-2 or TRBV6-3 to TRBJ2-2, with D uncertain. This CDR3 comprises 16 residues. Trimming shortened V by 5 bases and J by 1 base, and 14 bases separated the two germline ends. The germline CDR1 and CDR2 sequences are MNHEY and SVGEGT. The CDR3 DNA follows: TGTGCCAGCAGTATCCGGACCAACATGAACACCGGGGAGCTGTTTTTT. It translates to CASSIRTNMNTGELFF.

This clonotype has a handful of counts. The chain uses TRBV24-1 and TRBJ2-1; D unresolved. The V gene's germline CDR1 is KGHDR and CDR2 SFDVKD. The CDR3 runs 14 residues. V was cut by 3 bases and J by 6 bases, with 11 bases left in between. CDR3 amino acids: CATSDEWGFNEQFF. In nucleotides, the CDR3 is TGTGCCACCAGTGATGAATGGGGTTTCAATGAGCAGTTCTTC.

This clonotype was observed at least ten times. This chain connects TRBV27 to TRBJ2-3; D remains unclear. V lost 5 bases to trimming and J lost 2 bases, with 8 bases between them. CDR3 size: 13 residues. Germline CDR1 MNHEY, CDR2 SMNVEV (reference sequence). The CDR3 sequence is CASSPKVTDTQYF. DNA for the CDR3: TGTGCCAGCAGTCCAAAAGTCACAGATACGCAGTATTTT.